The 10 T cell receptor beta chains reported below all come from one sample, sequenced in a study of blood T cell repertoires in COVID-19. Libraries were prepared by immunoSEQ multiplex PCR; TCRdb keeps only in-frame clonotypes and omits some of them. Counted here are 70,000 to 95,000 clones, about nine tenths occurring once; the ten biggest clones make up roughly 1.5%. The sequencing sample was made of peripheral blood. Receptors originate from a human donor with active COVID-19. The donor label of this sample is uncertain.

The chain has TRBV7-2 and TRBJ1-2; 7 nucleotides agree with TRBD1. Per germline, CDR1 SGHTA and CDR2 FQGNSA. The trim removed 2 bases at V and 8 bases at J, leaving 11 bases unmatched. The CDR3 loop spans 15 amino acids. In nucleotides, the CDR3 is TGTGCCAGCAGCTTAAAGGGAACAGGGGAATGGGGCTACACCTTC. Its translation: CASSLKGTGEWGYTF.

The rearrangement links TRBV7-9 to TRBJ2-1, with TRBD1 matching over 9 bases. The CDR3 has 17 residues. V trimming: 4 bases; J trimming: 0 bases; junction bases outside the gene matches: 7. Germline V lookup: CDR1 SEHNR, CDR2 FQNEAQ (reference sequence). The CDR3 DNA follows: TGTGCCAGCAGCTCAGCCGCGACAGGGGGCTCCTACAATGAGCAGTTCTTC. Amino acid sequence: CASSSAATGGSYNEQFF.

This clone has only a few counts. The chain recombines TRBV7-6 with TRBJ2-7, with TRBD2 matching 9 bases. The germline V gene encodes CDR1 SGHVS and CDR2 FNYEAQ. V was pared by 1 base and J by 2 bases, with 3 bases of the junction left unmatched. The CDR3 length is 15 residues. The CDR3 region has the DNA TGTGCCAGCAGCTTAGATGCTAGCGGGGCCTACGAGCAGTACTTC. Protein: CASSLDASGAYEQYF.

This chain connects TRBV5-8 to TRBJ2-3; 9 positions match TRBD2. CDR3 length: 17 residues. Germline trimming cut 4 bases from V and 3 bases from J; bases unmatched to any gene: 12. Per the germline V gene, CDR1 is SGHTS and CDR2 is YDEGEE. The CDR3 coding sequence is TGTGCCAGCAGCACCCTGGCGGGGGGGCCCTCGACAGATACGCAGTATTTT. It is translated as CASSTLAGGPSTDTQYF.

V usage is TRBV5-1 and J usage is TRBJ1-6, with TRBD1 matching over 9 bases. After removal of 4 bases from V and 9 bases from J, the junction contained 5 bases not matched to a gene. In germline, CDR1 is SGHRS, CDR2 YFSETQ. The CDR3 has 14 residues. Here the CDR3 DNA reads TGCGCCAGCAGCCCCGGGACAGGGAGTTCACCCCTCCACTTT. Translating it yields CASSPGTGSSPLHF.

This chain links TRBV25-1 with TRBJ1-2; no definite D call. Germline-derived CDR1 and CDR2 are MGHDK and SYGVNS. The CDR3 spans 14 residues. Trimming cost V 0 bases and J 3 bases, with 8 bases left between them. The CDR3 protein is CASSEYGQDYGYTF. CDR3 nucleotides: TGTGCCAGCAGTGAATATGGTCAGGACTATGGCTACACCTTC.

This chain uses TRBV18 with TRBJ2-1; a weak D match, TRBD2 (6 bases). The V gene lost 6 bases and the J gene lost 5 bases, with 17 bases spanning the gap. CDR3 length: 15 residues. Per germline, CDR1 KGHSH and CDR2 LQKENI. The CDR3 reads CASSPTGTSDNEQFF. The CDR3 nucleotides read TGTGCCAGCTCCCCGACCGGGACTTCAGACAATGAGCAGTTCTTC.

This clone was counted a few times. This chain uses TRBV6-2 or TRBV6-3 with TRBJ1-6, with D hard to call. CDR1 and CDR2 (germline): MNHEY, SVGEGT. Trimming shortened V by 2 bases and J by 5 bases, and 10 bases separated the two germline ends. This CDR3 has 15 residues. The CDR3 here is CASSYVALNNSPLHF. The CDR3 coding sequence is TGTGCCAGCAGTTACGTGGCTTTGAATAATTCACCCCTCCACTTT.

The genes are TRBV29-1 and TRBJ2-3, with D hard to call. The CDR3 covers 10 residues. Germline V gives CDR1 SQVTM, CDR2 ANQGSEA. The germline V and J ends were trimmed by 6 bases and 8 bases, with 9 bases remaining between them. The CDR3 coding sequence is TGCAGCGTAGCGTCGGGTACGCAGTATTTT. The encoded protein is CSVASGTQYF.

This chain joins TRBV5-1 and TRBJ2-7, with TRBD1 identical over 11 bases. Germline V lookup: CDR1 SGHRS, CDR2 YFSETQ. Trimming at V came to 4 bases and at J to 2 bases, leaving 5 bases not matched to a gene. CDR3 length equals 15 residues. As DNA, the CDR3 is TGCGCCAGCAGCACTGGACAGGGGGCCCCCTACGAGCAGTACTTC. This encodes CASSTGQGAPYEQYF.